The 12 T cell receptor beta chains reported below all come from one sample, sequenced in a study of cytomegalovirus exposure and HLA in healthy donors. This table comes from immunoSEQ multiplex PCR, and its TCRdb copy is limited to in-frame clones, with some not included. The data show 260,000 or so clones, about 86% seen once. Sequencing was carried out using PBMCs. The receptor set was obtained from a man between 18 and 35 years old in good health and CMV-seronegative.

V gene TRBV6-5 combines with J gene TRBJ2-7; 7 bases match TRBD1. CDR1 MNHEY and CDR2 SVGAGI come from the germline V gene. The CDR3 has 13 amino acids. The junction had 1 base not matched to a gene; V was cut back by 4 bases and J by 1 base. CDR3 in DNA: TGTGCCAGCAGTTCGACAGGGTCCTACGAGCAGTACTTC. Translation: CASSSTGSYEQYF.

V usage is TRBV19 and J usage is TRBJ1-6, with 7 bases that match TRBD1. The CDR3 has 14 amino acids. The trim removed 9 bases at V and 8 bases at J, leaving 10 bases unmatched. Germline lookup yields CDR1 LNHDA and CDR2 SQIVND (reference sequence). CDR3 coding DNA: TGTGCCAGCTCCGAACAGGGGAAGTATTCACCCCTCCACTTT. Encoded protein: CASSEQGKYSPLHF. Filled out from reference TRBV19 and TRBJ1-6, the complete variable domain reads DGGITQSPKYLFRKEGQNVTLSCEQNLNHDAMYWYRQDPGQGLRLIYYSQIVNDFQKGDIAEGYSVSREKKESFPLTVTSAQKNPTAFYLCASSEQGKYSPLHFGNGTRLTVT.

The chain uses TRBV5-6 and TRBJ2-1; TRBD2 matches 10 bases. J gave up 12 bases and V 0 bases, and 6 bases lay outside the gene matches. Germline values: CDR1 SGHDT, CDR2 YYEEEE. The CDR3 is 14 amino acids. The CDR3 loop is CASSLGLAGDGQFF. Here the CDR3 DNA reads TGTGCCAGCAGCTTGGGGCTAGCGGGAGACGGGCAGTTCTTC.

The chain employs TRBV25-1 and TRBJ2-5; 8 positions agree with TRBD2. V was clipped by 6 bases and J by 2 bases; unmatched bases: 8. The CDR3 spans 15 residues. Per germline, CDR1 MGHDK and CDR2 SYGVNS. In nucleotides, the CDR3 is TGTGCCAGCAGGGCGGGAGGCTCAAAACAAGAGACCCAGTACTTC. It yields the protein CASRAGGSKQETQYF.

The genes are TRBV30 and TRBJ1-2; 10 bases are shared with TRBD1. Germline V CDR1 and CDR2: GTSNPN, SVGIG (reference sequence). This CDR3 is 13 amino acids long. The V and J ends lost 4 bases and 8 bases, in that order; junction bases with no gene match: 7. CDR3 bases: TGTGCCTGGAAAAATCGGGACAGGGGCGGCTACACCTTC. This codes for CAWKNRDRGGYTF.

The chain couples TRBV7-2 to TRBJ1-4; TRBD1 might be the D (6 bases). V was pared by 2 bases and J by 6 bases, with 13 bases between. The CDR3 extends over 15 amino acids. CDR1 and CDR2 (germline): SGHTA, FQGNSA. In nucleotides, the CDR3 is TGTGCCAGCAGCTTAAGGGGAGGGGGATATGAAAAACTGTTTTTT. This gives the protein CASSLRGGGYEKLFF.

The chain uses TRBV7-3 and TRBJ1-2, with TRBD1 matching 10 bases. Losses at the gene ends were 5 bases for V and 7 bases for J; bases not matched to a gene: 7. This CDR3 spans 14 amino acids. The germline gives CDR1 SGHTA, CDR2 FQGTGA. The CDR3 DNA reads as TGTGCCAGCAGCCCGACAGGGGGCGCGCGTGGCTACACCTTC. Protein: CASSPTGGARGYTF.

The genes are TRBV4-2 and TRBJ1-6; TRBD1 is a possible D gene (6 bases). The CDR3 extends over 13 amino acids. Trimming shortened V by 3 bases and J by 7 bases, and 7 bases separated the two germline ends. Per the germline V gene, CDR1 is LGHNA and CDR2 is YNFKEQ. In DNA, the CDR3 is TGTGCCAGCAGCCAGGGGGCCAATTCACCCCTCCACTTT. It is translated as CASSQGANSPLHF.

Details on this clone: Other nucleotide sequences from this sample produce the same CDR3. The chain couples TRBV18 to TRBJ2-3; D unresolved. Germline-derived CDR1 and CDR2 are KGHSH and LQKENI. The CDR3 covers 13 residues. With 0 bases removed from V and 3 bases from J, the gap between germline ends came to 4 bases. The CDR3 region has the DNA TGTGCCAGCTCACCACCCTCGACAGATACGCAGTATTTT. As protein: CASSPPSTDTQYF.

This chain uses TRBV27 with TRBJ1-1; 7 nucleotides agree with TRBD1. Germline values: CDR1 MNHEY, CDR2 SMNVEV (reference sequence). The CDR3 length is 17 residues. Trimming removed 2 bases from V and 4 bases from J; junction bases left unmatched: 13. In nucleotides, the CDR3 is TGTGCCAGCAGTTTAACAGGGGCCCCAGTTACGACCACTGAAGCTTTCTTT. It is translated as CASSLTGAPVTTTEAFF.

This chain links TRBV6-1 with TRBJ2-3; 9 bases align to TRBD2. The V gene end was trimmed by 2 bases and the J gene end by 2 bases; junction bases not matched to a gene: 14. Germline assignment: CDR1 MNHNS and CDR2 SASEGT. The CDR3 loop spans 19 amino acids. CDR3 in DNA: TGTGCCAGCAGTGAATTTGGGGTGGCTAGCGGGATATCCACAGATACGCAGTATTTT. Translation: CASSEFGVASGISTDTQYF.

In DNA form, the CDR3 reads TGTGCCAGCAGCTTCTACAATCAGCCCCAGCATTTT. Translation: CASSFYNQPQHF. The chain carries TRBV7-9 and TRBJ1-5; the D is unclear. Per the germline V gene, CDR1 is SEHNR and CDR2 is FQNEAQ (reference sequence). Trimming removed 3 bases at V and 3 bases at J, with 3 bases between. The CDR3 extends over 12 amino acids. The variable domain in full, with the rest retrieved from reference TRBV7-9 and TRBJ1-5, is DTGVSQNPRHKITKRGQNVTFRCDPISEHNRLYWYRQTLGQGPEFLTYFQNEAQLEKSRLLSDRFSAERPKGSFSTLEIQRTEQGDSAMYLCASSFYNQPQHFGDGTRLSIL.